A single sample gave rise to the 4 T cell receptor beta chains below, sequenced in a study of T cell responses to AZD1222 COVID-19 vaccine. Sequenced by immunoSEQ multiplex PCR; TCRdb stores in-frame clones only, minus some. The data contain about 70,000 clones, around 89% of them seen just once; the ten biggest clones take up roughly 4.9%. Sequenced material: peripheral blood, taken 28 days after the second dose of the MenACWY control vaccine. The receptors were gathered from an adult who received the MenACWY meningococcal vaccine as a control.

The genes are TRBV7-9 and TRBJ1-5; perhaps TRBD1 as D (5 bases). Trimming took off 0 bases at V and 5 bases at J, with 5 bases between the two ends. The germline gives CDR1 SEHNR, CDR2 FQNEAQ (reference sequence). The CDR3 has 13 amino acids. The CDR3: CASSLAGDQPQHF. CDR3 DNA: TGTGCCAGCAGCTTAGCAGGGGATCAGCCCCAGCATTTT.

The V call is TRBV27, the J call TRBJ2-3; perhaps TRBD1 as D (6 bases). CDR1 is MNHEY, CDR2 SMNVEV, per germline (reference sequence). CDR3 length equals 15 residues. The germline V and J ends were trimmed by 2 bases and 2 bases, with 11 bases remaining between them. CDR3 DNA sequence: TGTGCCAGCAGTTTAAACAGGGCCTCCACAGATACGCAGTATTTT. It encodes CASSLNRASTDTQYF.

This chain uses TRBV19 with TRBJ2-2; 9 bases agree with TRBD1. The germline V gene has CDR1 LNHDA and CDR2 SQIVND (reference sequence). There are 14 residues in the CDR3. V gave up 5 bases and J gave up 7 bases; unmatched junction bases: 5. CDR3 loop: CASSRTGDGGELFF. In DNA form, the CDR3 reads TGTGCCAGTAGTCGGACAGGGGACGGCGGGGAGCTGTTTTTT.

This chain uses TRBV27 with TRBJ1-2; TRBD1 matches 9 bases. This CDR3 spans 14 amino acids. Germline CDR1 reads MNHEY; CDR2 reads SMNVEV (reference sequence). With 5 bases clipped from V and 1 base from J, the junction kept 2 bases outside the gene matches. The CDR3 region is CASSRDRDNYGYTF. The DNA for the CDR3 is TGTGCCAGCAGTCGGGACAGGGATAACTATGGCTACACCTTC.